This T cell receptor (beta chain) was recorded in a study of T cells after yellow fever vaccination. Study outcomes and limitations: Subsequent to the booster, the majority of primary-vaccination clones reappeared (96% CD4, 70% to 90% CD8). Contamination by abundant bulk-population clonotypes could be present in FACS-sorted repertoires.

The germline V gene has CDR1 SGHNT and CDR2 YYREEE (reference sequence). This CDR3 spans 15 amino acids. Trimming took 1 base from V and 1 from J; bases not matched to a gene: 4. Via MiXCR, TCRdb re-called the 5' RACE reads, giving one row per CDR3 protein. The top ten hold 15% to 20% of the sample, which has about 320,000 distinct CDR3 sequences, approximately 4% seen once. In its sample, this clonotype was seen many times. Its antigen is not known. Material: PBMCs, obtained 15 days after the yellow fever booster vaccination. This sequence joins TRBV5-4 and TRBJ1-1, with TRBD1 matching 7 bases. This clonotype originated in a man in his late teens or twenties who received the YFV17D yellow fever vaccine. The DNA of the CDR3 is TGTGCCAGCAGCTTGAACAGGGGCGCGAACACTGAAGCTTTCTTT. Its protein is CASSLNRGANTEAFF.